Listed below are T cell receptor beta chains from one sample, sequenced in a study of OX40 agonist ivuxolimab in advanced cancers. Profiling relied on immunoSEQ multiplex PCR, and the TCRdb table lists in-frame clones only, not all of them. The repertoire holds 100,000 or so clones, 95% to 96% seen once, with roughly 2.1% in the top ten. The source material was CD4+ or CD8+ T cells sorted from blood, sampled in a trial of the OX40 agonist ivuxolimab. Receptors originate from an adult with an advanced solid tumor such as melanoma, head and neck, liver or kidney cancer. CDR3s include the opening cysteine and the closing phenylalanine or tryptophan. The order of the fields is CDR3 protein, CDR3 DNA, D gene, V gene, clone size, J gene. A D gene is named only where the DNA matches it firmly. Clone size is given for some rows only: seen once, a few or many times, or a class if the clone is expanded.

cdr3_aa: CASSLGASRAFYEQYF
cdr3_nt: TGTGCCAGCAGCTTGGGGGCATCGAGAGCCTTCTACGAGCAGTACTTC
d_call: -
v_call: TRBV5-6
clone_size: -
j_call: TRBJ2-7

cdr3_aa: CASSTPTIDAFF
cdr3_nt: TGTGCCAGCAGCACACCGACCATCGATGCTTTCTTT
d_call: -
v_call: TRBV7-9
clone_size: -
j_call: TRBJ1-1

cdr3_aa: CASTSRGEQYF
cdr3_nt: TGTGCCAGCACCTCTAGAGGCGAGCAGTACTTC
d_call: -
v_call: TRBV6-5
clone_size: -
j_call: TRBJ2-7

cdr3_aa: CATSRPGTGVSEQYF
cdr3_nt: TGTGCCACCAGCAGACCCGGGACAGGGGTGTCCGAGCAGTACTTC
d_call: TRBD1
v_call: TRBV15
clone_size: -
j_call: TRBJ2-7

cdr3_aa: CASKRVGETQYF
cdr3_nt: TGTGCCAGCAAGCGGGTAGGCGAGACCCAGTACTTC
d_call: -
v_call: TRBV6-5
clone_size: -
j_call: TRBJ2-5

cdr3_aa: CASSEVSLGGYTF
cdr3_nt: TGTGCCAGCAGTGAAGTCTCCCTGGGTGGCTACACCTTC
d_call: -
v_call: TRBV6-1
clone_size: -
j_call: TRBJ1-2

cdr3_aa: CASSLGQTKGDTQYF
cdr3_nt: TGTGCCAGCAGCTTGGGGCAGACAAAGGGAGATACGCAGTATTTT
d_call: -
v_call: TRBV5-5
clone_size: -
j_call: TRBJ2-3

cdr3_aa: CASSSPGQGAYEQYF
cdr3_nt: TGTGCCAGCAGCTCGCCGGGACAGGGGGCTTACGAGCAGTACTTC
d_call: TRBD1
v_call: TRBV7-9
clone_size: -
j_call: TRBJ2-7

cdr3_aa: CASSGIDIYEQYF
cdr3_nt: TGTGCCAGCAGTGGAATAGATATCTACGAGCAGTACTTC
d_call: -
v_call: TRBV6-5
clone_size: once
j_call: TRBJ2-7

cdr3_aa: CASRDIGQPQHF
cdr3_nt: TGTGCCAGCAGAGACATTGGACAGCCCCAGCATTTT
d_call: -
v_call: TRBV28
clone_size: -
j_call: TRBJ1-5

cdr3_aa: CASSPPQRGGETQYF
cdr3_nt: TGTGCCAGCTCACCACCCCAGCGGGGAGGGGAGACCCAGTACTTC
d_call: TRBD2
v_call: TRBV18
clone_size: -
j_call: TRBJ2-5

cdr3_aa: CASSEHRGPADTQYF
cdr3_nt: TGTGCCAGCAGTGAACACAGGGGGCCGGCAGATACGCAGTATTTT
d_call: TRBD1
v_call: TRBV6-1
clone_size: -
j_call: TRBJ2-3

cdr3_aa: CASSYGENGPQHF
cdr3_nt: TGTGCCAGCAGTTACGGAGAGAATGGGCCCCAGCATTTT
d_call: -
v_call: TRBV6-5
clone_size: -
j_call: TRBJ1-5

cdr3_aa: CAISELERDTEAFF
cdr3_nt: TGTGCCATCAGTGAATTGGAGCGGGACACTGAAGCTTTCTTT
d_call: -
v_call: TRBV10-3
clone_size: -
j_call: TRBJ1-1

cdr3_aa: CASSISSGYEQYF
cdr3_nt: TGTGCCAGTAGTATTTCAAGCGGCTACGAGCAGTACTTC
d_call: -
v_call: TRBV19
clone_size: -
j_call: TRBJ2-7

cdr3_aa: CASSKTAAGGYTF
cdr3_nt: TGTGCCAGCAGCAAGACAGCTGCGGGTGGCTACACCTTC
d_call: -
v_call: TRBV27
clone_size: -
j_call: TRBJ1-2

cdr3_aa: CASSQADSGNTIYF
cdr3_nt: TGTGCCAGCAGTCAAGCGGATTCTGGAAACACCATATATTTT
d_call: -
v_call: TRBV28
clone_size: -
j_call: TRBJ1-3

cdr3_aa: CASSIGLTEAFF
cdr3_nt: TGTGCCAGTAGTATTGGGCTCACTGAAGCTTTCTTT
d_call: -
v_call: TRBV19
clone_size: -
j_call: TRBJ1-1

cdr3_aa: CASSIVGQGNEQFF
cdr3_nt: TGTGCCAGTAGTATAGTTGGACAGGGGAATGAGCAGTTCTTC
d_call: TRBD1
v_call: TRBV19
clone_size: -
j_call: TRBJ2-1

cdr3_aa: CASSPGTDSYEQYF
cdr3_nt: TGTGCCAGCAGTCCCGGGACTGACTCCTACGAGCAGTACTTC
d_call: -
v_call: TRBV6-5
clone_size: -
j_call: TRBJ2-7

cdr3_aa: CASSLGGGAGWPQHF
cdr3_nt: TGTGCCAGCAGCTTAGGCGGCGGCGCGGGGTGGCCCCAGCATTTT
d_call: -
v_call: TRBV7-9
clone_size: -
j_call: TRBJ1-5

cdr3_aa: CASSFGTAQETQYF
cdr3_nt: TGTGCCAGCAGCTTCGGGACAGCCCAAGAGACCCAGTACTTC
d_call: TRBD1
v_call: TRBV11-2
clone_size: -
j_call: TRBJ2-5

cdr3_aa: CASRVNEQFF
cdr3_nt: TGTGCCAGCAGAGTTAATGAGCAGTTCTTC
d_call: -
v_call: TRBV2
clone_size: -
j_call: TRBJ2-1

cdr3_aa: CASSQDWDFEAFF
cdr3_nt: TGCGCCAGCAGCCAAGATTGGGACTTCGAAGCTTTCTTT
d_call: -
v_call: TRBV4-1
clone_size: few
j_call: TRBJ1-1

cdr3_aa: CAWSVGQGARPQHF
cdr3_nt: TGTGCCTGGAGTGTGGGACAGGGGGCAAGGCCCCAGCATTTT
d_call: TRBD1
v_call: TRBV30
clone_size: -
j_call: TRBJ1-5

cdr3_aa: CASSQGQREVYEQYF
cdr3_nt: TGCGCCAGCAGCCAAGGTCAGCGGGAAGTCTACGAGCAGTACTTC
d_call: TRBD2
v_call: TRBV4-3
clone_size: -
j_call: TRBJ2-7

cdr3_aa: CASSLLAGGNNEQFF
cdr3_nt: TGCGCCAGCAGCCTACTAGCGGGAGGAAACAATGAGCAGTTCTTC
d_call: TRBD2
v_call: TRBV4-1
clone_size: -
j_call: TRBJ2-1

cdr3_aa: CASRTENYGYTF
cdr3_nt: TGTGCCAGCAGGACCGAGAACTATGGCTACACCTTC
d_call: -
v_call: TRBV2
clone_size: -
j_call: TRBJ1-2

cdr3_aa: CASSTLAGVEQFF
cdr3_nt: TGTGCCAGCAGCACCCTAGCGGGTGTTGAGCAGTTCTTC
d_call: TRBD2
v_call: TRBV7-3
clone_size: -
j_call: TRBJ2-1

cdr3_aa: CASSEDRTNQPQHF
cdr3_nt: TGTGCCAGCAGCGAGGACAGGACCAATCAGCCCCAGCATTTT
d_call: TRBD1
v_call: TRBV6-5
clone_size: -
j_call: TRBJ1-5

cdr3_aa: CASSLGAGAGELFF
cdr3_nt: TGTGCCAGCAGCTTAGGGGCAGGGGCCGGGGAGCTGTTTTTT
d_call: -
v_call: TRBV7-2
clone_size: -
j_call: TRBJ2-2

cdr3_aa: CASSQVSGGNQETQYF
cdr3_nt: TGTGCCAGCAGCCAAGTGAGTGGAGGGAATCAAGAGACCCAGTACTTC
d_call: -
v_call: TRBV4-2
clone_size: -
j_call: TRBJ2-5

cdr3_aa: CASSQTEPLNYGYTF
cdr3_nt: TGTGCCAGCAGCCAAACAGAGCCACTCAACTATGGCTACACCTTC
d_call: -
v_call: TRBV4-2
clone_size: once
j_call: TRBJ1-2

cdr3_aa: CASSIEGGFTEAFF
cdr3_nt: TGTGCCAGCAGCATAGAAGGGGGATTCACTGAAGCTTTCTTT
d_call: -
v_call: TRBV9
clone_size: -
j_call: TRBJ1-1

cdr3_aa: CASSRGLTDTQYF
cdr3_nt: TGTGCCAGCAGTCGGGGACTCACAGATACGCAGTATTTT
d_call: -
v_call: TRBV2
clone_size: -
j_call: TRBJ2-3

cdr3_aa: CASSDPGQGALGYTF
cdr3_nt: TGTGCCAGCAGTGACCCGGGACAGGGGGCGCTTGGCTACACCTTC
d_call: TRBD1
v_call: TRBV6-4
clone_size: -
j_call: TRBJ1-2

cdr3_aa: CASSLRGRSPYEQYF
cdr3_nt: TGTGCCAGCAGTTTAAGAGGGCGGAGCCCCTACGAGCAGTACTTC
d_call: -
v_call: TRBV27
clone_size: once
j_call: TRBJ2-7

cdr3_aa: CATSILAGTDTQYF
cdr3_nt: TGTGCCACCAGCATACTAGCGGGAACAGATACGCAGTATTTT
d_call: TRBD2
v_call: TRBV15
clone_size: -
j_call: TRBJ2-3

cdr3_aa: CASSPRVNTEAFF
cdr3_nt: TGCGCCAGCAGCCCCCGGGTTAACACTGAAGCTTTCTTT
d_call: -
v_call: TRBV4-1
clone_size: -
j_call: TRBJ1-1

cdr3_aa: CASSLAGRAGTQETQYF
cdr3_nt: TGTGCCAGCAGCTTAGCGGGCAGGGCAGGGACTCAAGAGACCCAGTACTTC
d_call: -
v_call: TRBV7-8
clone_size: -
j_call: TRBJ2-5

cdr3_aa: CASSLGFAGNGYEQYF
cdr3_nt: TGTGCCAGCAGCTTAGGTTTTGCGGGCAACGGATACGAGCAGTACTTC
d_call: -
v_call: TRBV11-2
clone_size: -
j_call: TRBJ2-7

cdr3_aa: CAISEGGTGNTIYF
cdr3_nt: TGTGCCATCAGTGAAGGGGGAACTGGAAACACCATATATTTT
d_call: -
v_call: TRBV10-3
clone_size: -
j_call: TRBJ1-3

cdr3_aa: CASSSKRTSGYYEQYF
cdr3_nt: TGTGCCAGCAGTTCCAAGAGGACTAGCGGGTATTACGAGCAGTACTTC
d_call: TRBD2
v_call: TRBV6-5
clone_size: -
j_call: TRBJ2-7

cdr3_aa: CASSYASGSYEQYF
cdr3_nt: TGCGCCAGCAGCTATGCTAGCGGGAGTTACGAGCAGTACTTC
d_call: TRBD2
v_call: TRBV5-1
clone_size: -
j_call: TRBJ2-7

cdr3_aa: CASSPWGGLGEKLFF
cdr3_nt: TGTGCCAGCAGCCCCTGGGGGGGGCTGGGGGAAAAACTGTTTTTT
d_call: -
v_call: TRBV7-9
clone_size: -
j_call: TRBJ1-4

cdr3_aa: CASPSAGANVLTF
cdr3_nt: TGTGCCTCCCCTTCGGCTGGGGCCAACGTCCTGACTTTC
d_call: -
v_call: TRBV7-2
clone_size: -
j_call: TRBJ2-6

cdr3_aa: CASSLGSPPYEQYF
cdr3_nt: TGTGCCAGCAGCTTAGGGTCCCCCCCCTACGAGCAGTACTTC
d_call: -
v_call: TRBV7-9
clone_size: once
j_call: TRBJ2-7

cdr3_aa: CASSLAAGGSYEQYF
cdr3_nt: TGTGCCAGCAGTTTAGCAGCGGGTGGGTCCTACGAGCAGTACTTC
d_call: -
v_call: TRBV27
clone_size: -
j_call: TRBJ2-7

cdr3_aa: CASSQEGLGKAFF
cdr3_nt: TGCGCCAGCAGCCAAGAAGGGCTAGGGAAAGCTTTCTTT
d_call: -
v_call: TRBV4-1
clone_size: -
j_call: TRBJ1-1

cdr3_aa: CASSVEPLGRYGYTF
cdr3_nt: TGTGCCAGCAGCGTAGAACCATTAGGAAGATATGGCTACACCTTC
d_call: -
v_call: TRBV9
clone_size: -
j_call: TRBJ1-2

cdr3_aa: CASSIGRGANTEAFF
cdr3_nt: TGTGCCAGTAGTATAGGTCGGGGGGCGAACACTGAAGCTTTCTTT
d_call: -
v_call: TRBV19
clone_size: once
j_call: TRBJ1-1

cdr3_aa: CASSQEAPGLALDTQYF
cdr3_nt: TGCGCCAGCAGCCAAGAGGCCCCGGGACTAGCGCTAGATACGCAGTATTTT
d_call: TRBD2
v_call: TRBV4-3
clone_size: -
j_call: TRBJ2-3

cdr3_aa: CASSFSGWTEAFF
cdr3_nt: TGTGCCAGCAGTTTTTCAGGGTGGACTGAAGCTTTCTTT
d_call: -
v_call: TRBV27
clone_size: -
j_call: TRBJ1-1